There are a few counts of the clone carrying this T cell receptor beta chain. The antigen remains undetermined. TCRdb keeps only in-frame clones here, not all; method: immunoSEQ multiplex PCR. Here the sample spans 55,000 to 75,000 clones, roughly 72% being singletons. This specimen belongs to a study of vaccination effects on CD4 cells after COVID-19. Study in general: Participants completed two doses of the BNT162b2 or mRNA-1273 vaccine.

Expansion with viral peptide pools was applied to antigen-specific CD4+ T cells by the ViraFEST assay prior to sequencing. Culture proceeded for approximately nine days, and CD4+ T cells were then isolated. According to the study, vaccine recipients showed no prior SARS-CoV-2 infection and negative nucleocapsid antibodies. Cultures of about 2 million PBMC per well contained around 10 IU/ml IL-2 plus 10 ug/ml peptides. Findings of the study overall: After vaccination of healthy people, only 1 of 255 vaccine-induced clones cross-reacted with common cold coronaviruses. Clones of infection and vaccine origin contracted markedly late after vaccination.

This clonotype was obtained from a human donor who received a COVID-19 vaccine. Sample: CD4+ T cells from PBMCs cultured with HCoV-OC43 spike peptides, taken before COVID-19 vaccination. Regarding subset: HCoV-OC43 spike overlapping peptide pool stimulation.

The CDR3 region is CASNKRRDRGTEAFF. DNA of the CDR3: TGTGCCAGCAACAAAAGGCGGGACAGGGGGACTGAAGCTTTCTTT. The chain joins TRBV2 to TRBJ1-1, with 11 bases lining up with TRBD1. The CDR3 runs 15 residues. Germline-derived CDR1 and CDR2 are SNHLY and FYNNEI. Losses at the gene ends were 7 bases for V and 5 bases for J; bases not matched to a gene: 9.